This T cell receptor beta chain derives from a study of cytomegalovirus exposure and HLA in healthy donors. This clone was counted at least ten times. In the PCR, 60 Vbeta and 13 Jbeta primers were used. Repertoires were generated with immunoSEQ multiplex PCR, while TCRdb's copy carries only in-frame clones and drops some. This table holds 210,000 or so clones, around 80% found once. CDR1 is SGHNT and CDR2 is YYREEE in the germline V gene (reference sequence). The CDR3 spans 15 residues. V lost 4 bases to trimming and J lost 8 bases, with 21 bases between them. Sequencing was carried out using PBMCs. This sequence originates from a woman between 55 and 75 years old in good health and CMV-seropositive. The V call is TRBV5-4, the J call TRBJ1-1, with D possibly matching TRBD1 (6 bases). CDR3 amino acids: CASSPPGGYKGEAFF. In nucleotides, the CDR3 is TGTGCCAGCAGCCCTCCTGGGGGCTATAAGGGGGAAGCTTTCTTT.